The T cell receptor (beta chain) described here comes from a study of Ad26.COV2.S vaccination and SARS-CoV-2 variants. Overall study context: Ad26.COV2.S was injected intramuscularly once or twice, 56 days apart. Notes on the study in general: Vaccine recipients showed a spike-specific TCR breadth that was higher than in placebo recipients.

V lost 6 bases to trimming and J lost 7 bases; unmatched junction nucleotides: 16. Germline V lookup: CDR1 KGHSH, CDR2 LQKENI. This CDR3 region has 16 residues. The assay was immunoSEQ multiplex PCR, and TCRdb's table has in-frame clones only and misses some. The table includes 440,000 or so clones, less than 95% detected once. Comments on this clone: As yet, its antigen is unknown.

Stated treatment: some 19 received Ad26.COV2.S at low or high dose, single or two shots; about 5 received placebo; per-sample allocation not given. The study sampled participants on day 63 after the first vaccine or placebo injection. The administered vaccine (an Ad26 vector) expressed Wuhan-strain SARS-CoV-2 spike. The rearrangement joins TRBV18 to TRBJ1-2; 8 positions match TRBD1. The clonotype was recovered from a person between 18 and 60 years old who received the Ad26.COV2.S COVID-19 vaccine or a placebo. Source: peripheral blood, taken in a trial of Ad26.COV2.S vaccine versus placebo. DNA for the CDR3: TGTGCCAGCTCCCTAGCCAAAGGTTACAGGGGGGGTGGCTACACCTTC. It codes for CASSLAKGYRGGGYTF. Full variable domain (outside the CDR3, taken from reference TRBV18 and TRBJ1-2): NAGVMQNPRHLVRRRGQEARLRCSPMKGHSHVYWYRQLPEEGLKFMVYLQKENIIDESGMPKERFSAEFPKEGPSILRIQQVVRGDSAAYFCASSLAKGYRGGGYTFGSGTRLTVV.